Listed below are T cell receptor beta chains from one sample, sequenced in a study of blood T cell repertoires in COVID-19. Produced via immunoSEQ multiplex PCR; TCRdb's table is partial and in-frame only. The table lists around 250,000 clones, around 87% of them singletons. Material for sequencing was peripheral blood. The receptors stem from a man younger than 35 with active or convalescent COVID-19. CDR3s include the opening cysteine and the closing phenylalanine or tryptophan. The D gene is left open where the match is weak. Only part of the rows carry a size: once, few, many, or a class if the clone is expanded.

cdr3_nt | cdr3_aa | j_call | clone_size | d_call | v_call
TGTGCCAGCAGTTTAGACACAGGGGGCGCTGGGGGCTACACCTTC | CASSLDTGGAGGYTF | TRBJ1-2 | . | TRBD1 | TRBV28
TGTGCCTGGAGTCGCAGGGAGGGGCAGCCCCAGCATTTT | CAWSRREGQPQHF | TRBJ1-5 | . | . | TRBV30
TGTGCCAGCAGACTGACAGAAGGCTACGAGCAGTACTTC | CASRLTEGYEQYF | TRBJ2-7 | . | . | TRBV6-6
TGTGCCAGTAGTATAGATCGCCTAGGCCTAGGGGGGGACAATGAGCAGTTCTTC | CASSIDRLGLGGDNEQFF | TRBJ2-1 | once | . | TRBV19
TGTGCCAGCAGCTTTAGCGGGTTCTACAATGAGCAGTTCTTC | CASSFSGFYNEQFF | TRBJ2-1 | . | TRBD2 | TRBV2
TGTGCCAGCAGCTTAGGTGACTTACAATACAATGAGCAGTTCTTC | CASSLGDLQYNEQFF | TRBJ2-1 | . | . | TRBV11-3
TGCGCCAGCAGTGTTCTAGCGGGAGTTCGGTATTTT | CASSVLAGVRYF | TRBJ2-3 | . | TRBD2 | TRBV10-2
TGTGCCATCGTAGACAGGTTAGGAAGCTCCTACAATGAGCAGTTCTTC | CAIVDRLGSSYNEQFF | TRBJ2-1 | . | . | TRBV10-3
TGCGCCAGCAGCCCCCGGACAGCAGGAAACACCATATATTTT | CASSPRTAGNTIYF | TRBJ1-3 | . | . | TRBV5-1
TGTGCCAGCAGTGAAGCGCAGGGGTCAGGGATTGGGTACGAGCAGTACTTC | CASSEAQGSGIGYEQYF | TRBJ2-7 | . | . | TRBV6-1
TGTGCCAGCAGAGCCATGCCGGGAACTGAAGCTTTCTTT | CASRAMPGTEAFF | TRBJ1-1 | . | . | TRBV12-3/TRBV12-4
TGTGCCAGCAGCCGACAGGGGGCGAACCCTTACGAGCAGTACTTC | CASSRQGANPYEQYF | TRBJ2-7 | . | TRBD1 | TRBV4-2
TGTGCCAGCATAGCGGGGGTGACCGGGGAGCTGTTTTTT | CASIAGVTGELFF | TRBJ2-2 | . | TRBD2 | TRBV28
TGTGCCAGCACTAGTCCCACAGATACGCAGTATTTT | CASTSPTDTQYF | TRBJ2-3 | . | . | TRBV27
TGTGCCAGCAGTTTACCCGGGACAGGTCATGGCTACACCTTC | CASSLPGTGHGYTF | TRBJ1-2 | . | TRBD1 | TRBV6-5
TGTGCCAGCATGGGGGCTGGGACTGAAGCTTTCTTT | CASMGAGTEAFF | TRBJ1-1 | once | . | TRBV2
TGTGCCAGCAGCAAGGTAGGGGCAGATACGCAGTATTTT | CASSKVGADTQYF | TRBJ2-3 | . | . | TRBV21-1
TGTGCCAGCAGTTTGGGGGCAGTGGAGACCCAGTACTTC | CASSLGAVETQYF | TRBJ2-5 | . | . | TRBV6-5
TGTGCCAGCAGTTTATTTCGCACAGGGGGCACCTATGGCTACACCTTC | CASSLFRTGGTYGYTF | TRBJ1-2 | . | TRBD1 | TRBV28
TGTGCCAGCAGCCAAGGTTCAGGGTGGGCCTACGAGCAGTACTTC | CASSQGSGWAYEQYF | TRBJ2-7 | . | . | TRBV3-1/TRBV3-2
TGTGCCACCAGCACCGGGACTAGCTTGGACATTCAGTACTTC | CATSTGTSLDIQYF | TRBJ2-4 | once | TRBD2 | TRBV24-1
TGTGCCAGCAGCTCCCACCCTGGGACAGGGTTCAGGTATTTT | CASSSHPGTGFRYF | TRBJ2-3 | . | TRBD1 | TRBV7-2
TGTGCCACTAGGCGGGGGGCAGATACGCAGTATTTT | CATRRGADTQYF | TRBJ2-3 | . | TRBD2 | TRBV27
TGTGCCAGCCGACTCCGGGGACAGGGGACCTACGAGCAGTACTTC | CASRLRGQGTYEQYF | TRBJ2-7 | . | TRBD1 | TRBV19
TGTGCCAGCAGCGCCCGACTAGCGGGGGGGCTCGCCGGGGAGCTGTTTTTT | CASSARLAGGLAGELFF | TRBJ2-2 | . | TRBD2 | TRBV9
TGTGCCAGCAAGGGACTAGCGGGACCCGGGGAGCTGTTTTTT | CASKGLAGPGELFF | TRBJ2-2 | . | TRBD2 | TRBV2
TGTGCCAGCAGTTGGTTGAACAGCGGCTTGAACACTGAAGCTTTCTTT | CASSWLNSGLNTEAFF | TRBJ1-1 | . | . | TRBV6-5
TGTGCCAGCACCTTAATACAGGGCGGATTCTGGGATACGCAGTATTTT | CASTLIQGGFWDTQYF | TRBJ2-3 | . | . | TRBV5-8
TGTGCCTGTAGGGCGGGGGCCACGAACACCGGGGAGCTGTTTTTT | CACRAGATNTGELFF | TRBJ2-2 | . | . | TRBV30
TGCGCCAGCAGCCCGACAGTCATGAACACTGAAGCTTTCTTT | CASSPTVMNTEAFF | TRBJ1-1 | . | . | TRBV4-1
TGTGCCAGCACCCTCCTAGCCTCCGGGGAGCTGTTTTTT | CASTLLASGELFF | TRBJ2-2 | . | . | TRBV27
TGTGCCACCCTACTATGGACTAGCGGGAGGGCCCGGGGAGAGACCCAGTACTTC | CATLLWTSGRARGETQYF | TRBJ2-5 | . | TRBD2 | TRBV2
TGCAGCGTCCTGCAGACAGGGAACTATGGCTACACCTTC | CSVLQTGNYGYTF | TRBJ1-2 | . | TRBD1 | TRBV29-1
TGTGCCAGTAGCAACGGCTTAGGGGTCTACGAGCAGTACTTC | CASSNGLGVYEQYF | TRBJ2-7 | . | . | TRBV19
TGTGCCAGCAGCTACAGGGACAGCTACGAGCAGTACTTC | CASSYRDSYEQYF | TRBJ2-7 | . | TRBD1 | TRBV11-3
TGTGCCAGCAGACCGGTGTTAACCGGGGAGCTGTTTTTT | CASRPVLTGELFF | TRBJ2-2 | . | . | TRBV12-3/TRBV12-4
TGTGCCAGCTCAACACCCGGGACAGGGGATGACGAGCAGTACTTC | CASSTPGTGDDEQYF | TRBJ2-7 | . | TRBD1 | TRBV18
TGCAGCGTTGCTGGTCAGGGAGCGGGGACTAATGAAAAACTGTTTTTT | CSVAGQGAGTNEKLFF | TRBJ1-4 | . | . | TRBV29-1
TGTGCCAGTAGTAGGAGACAGGGCCAAGGTCAGCCCCAGCATTTT | CASSRRQGQGQPQHF | TRBJ1-5 | few | TRBD1 | TRBV19
TGTGCCAGCAGACTCGGAGTTGACCGTGAGCAGTTCTTC | CASRLGVDREQFF | TRBJ2-1 | . | . | TRBV12-3/TRBV12-4
TGTGCCAGCAAACTAGCGGAGAATTCGAACACCGGGGAGCTGTTTTTT | CASKLAENSNTGELFF | TRBJ2-2 | . | TRBD2 | TRBV2
TGCGCCAGCAGCTTAGGACTGCAAGGTCCCTACGAGCAGTACTTC | CASSLGLQGPYEQYF | TRBJ2-7 | once | . | TRBV5-1
TGTGCCAGCAGTTCGCCCGGTGAAGCTTTCTTT | CASSSPGEAFF | TRBJ1-1 | . | . | TRBV27
TGTGCCAGCAGTTACTTTGGACAGGACACTGAAGCTTTCTTT | CASSYFGQDTEAFF | TRBJ1-1 | . | TRBD1 | TRBV6-5
TGTGCCAGCAGCTTGCTACAAATCGCAAGGGGCGAGCAGTACTTC | CASSLLQIARGEQYF | TRBJ2-7 | . | . | TRBV5-6
TGTGCCAGCAGCCAACCGGGACTAGCGGAATACGAGCAGTACTTC | CASSQPGLAEYEQYF | TRBJ2-7 | . | TRBD2 | TRBV4-2
TGCAGCGTTGAAGATCTTCGGGGTAGGAACTATGGCTACACCTTC | CSVEDLRGRNYGYTF | TRBJ1-2 | . | . | TRBV29-1
TGTGCCACCAGTGAACCGGGAGCGTCCAAAATTAACAATGAGCAGTTCTTC | CATSEPGASKINNEQFF | TRBJ2-1 | . | . | TRBV24-1